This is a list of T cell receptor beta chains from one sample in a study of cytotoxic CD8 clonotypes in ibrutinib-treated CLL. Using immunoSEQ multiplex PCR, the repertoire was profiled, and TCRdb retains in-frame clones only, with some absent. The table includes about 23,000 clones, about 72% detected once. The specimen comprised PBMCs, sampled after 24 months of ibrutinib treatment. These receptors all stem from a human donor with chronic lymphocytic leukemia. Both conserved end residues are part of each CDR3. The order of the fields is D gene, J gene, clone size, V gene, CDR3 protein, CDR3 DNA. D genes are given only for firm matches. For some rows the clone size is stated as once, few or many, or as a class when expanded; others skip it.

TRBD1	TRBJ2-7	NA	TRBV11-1	CASSRAGQGPAYEQYF	TGTGCCAGCAGTAGAGCGGGACAGGGGCCCGCCTACGAGCAGTACTTC
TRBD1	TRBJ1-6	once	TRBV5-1	CASSLQGQGNNSPLHF	TGCGCCAGCAGCTTGCAAGGACAGGGAAATAATTCACCCCTCCACTTT
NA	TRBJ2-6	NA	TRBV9	CASSPLMGTATGANVLTF	TGTGCCAGCAGCCCACTTATGGGGACCGCGACTGGGGCCAACGTCCTGACTTTC
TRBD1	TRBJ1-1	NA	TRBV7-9	CASSLVRQGAWNTEAFF	TGTGCCAGCAGCTTAGTAAGACAGGGGGCTTGGAACACTGAAGCTTTCTTT
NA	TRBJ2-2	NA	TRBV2	CASSGSGFGELFF	TGTGCCAGCAGTGGATCGGGTTTCGGGGAGCTGTTTTTT
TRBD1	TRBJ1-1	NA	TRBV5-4	CASSLGTDYTEAFF	TGTGCCAGCAGCTTAGGGACAGATTACACTGAAGCTTTCTTT
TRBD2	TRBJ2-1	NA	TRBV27	CASSLATSAARQFF	TGTGCCAGCAGTTTAGCGACTAGCGCCGCGCGGCAGTTCTTC
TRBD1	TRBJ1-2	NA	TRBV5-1	CASFTGGGNYGYTF	TGCGCCAGCTTCACAGGGGGTGGAAACTATGGCTACACCTTC
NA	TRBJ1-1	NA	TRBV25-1	CASSELRQANTEAFF	TGTGCCAGCAGTGAATTGCGACAGGCCAACACTGAAGCTTTCTTT
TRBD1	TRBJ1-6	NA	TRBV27	CASTRQGVPMGNSPLHF	TGTGCCAGCACCAGACAGGGAGTTCCTATGGGTAATTCACCCCTCCACTTT
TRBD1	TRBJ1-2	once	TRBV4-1	CASSQQQGARGYTF	TGCGCCAGCAGCCAACAACAGGGGGCGCGCGGCTACACCTTC
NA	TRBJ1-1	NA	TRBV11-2	CASSPRDGGPTEAFF	TGTGCCAGCAGCCCGAGGGACGGCGGACCCACTGAAGCTTTCTTT
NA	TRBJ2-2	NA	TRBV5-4	CASSLWTTAGELFF	TGTGCCAGCAGCTTGTGGACCACCGCCGGGGAGCTGTTTTTT
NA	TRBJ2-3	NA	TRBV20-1	CSARGTDTQYF	TGCAGTGCTAGAGGCACAGATACGCAGTATTTT
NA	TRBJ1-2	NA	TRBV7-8	CASSLVPRTELWGYTF	TGTGCCAGCAGCTTAGTGCCCCGGACAGAACTATGGGGCTACACCTTC
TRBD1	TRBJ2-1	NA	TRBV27	CASSLLDRGHRNEQFF	TGTGCCAGCAGTTTACTAGACAGGGGGCACCGGAATGAGCAGTTCTTC
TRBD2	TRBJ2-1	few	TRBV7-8	CASSFKRGAYNEQFF	TGTGCCAGCAGCTTCAAGCGGGGGGCGTACAATGAGCAGTTCTTC
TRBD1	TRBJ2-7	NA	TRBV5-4	CASSTGQGSAYEQYF	TGTGCCAGCAGCACCGGACAGGGGAGCGCCTACGAGCAGTACTTC
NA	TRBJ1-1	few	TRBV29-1	CSVGEVNTEAFF	TGCAGCGTTGGGGAGGTAAACACTGAAGCTTTCTTT
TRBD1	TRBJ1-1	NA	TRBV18	CASSLDDRGGAFF	TGTGCCAGCTCACTCGACGACAGGGGGGGTGCTTTCTTT
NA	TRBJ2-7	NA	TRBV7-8	CASTAGGSAIYEQYF	TGTGCCAGCACCGCCGGCGGGTCAGCTATCTACGAGCAGTACTTC
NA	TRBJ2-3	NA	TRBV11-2	CASSLVGAEQDPSQYF	TGTGCCAGCAGCTTAGTGGGGGCGGAGCAAGACCCTTCGCAGTATTTT
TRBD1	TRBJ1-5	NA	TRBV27	CASSRGQGSNQPQHF	TGTGCCAGCAGTCGTGGACAGGGTAGCAATCAGCCCCAGCATTTT
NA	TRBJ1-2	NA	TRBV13	CASSLGWALAGGYTF	TGTGCCAGCAGCTTAGGATGGGCGCTGGCTGGTGGCTACACCTTC
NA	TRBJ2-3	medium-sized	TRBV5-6	CASSLGGPDTQYF	TGTGCCAGCAGCTTGGGAGGGCCAGATACGCAGTATTTT
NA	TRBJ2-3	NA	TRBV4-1	CASSQEYKTGEVTDTQYF	TGCGCCAGCAGCCAAGAGTACAAAACAGGGGAGGTCACAGATACGCAGTATTTT
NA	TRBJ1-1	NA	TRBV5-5	CASSLGDDAFF	TGTGCCAGCAGCTTGGGCGACGACGCTTTCTTT
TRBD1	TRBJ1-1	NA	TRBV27	CASYGQGVTEAFF	TGTGCCAGCTATGGACAGGGAGTTACTGAAGCTTTCTTT
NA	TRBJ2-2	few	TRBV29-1	CSVRRFNTGELFF	TGCAGCGTCCGGAGATTCAACACCGGGGAGCTGTTTTTT
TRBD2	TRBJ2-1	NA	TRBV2	CASSEIGAGVNNEQFF	TGTGCCAGCAGTGAAATTGGGGCGGGGGTAAACAATGAGCAGTTCTTC
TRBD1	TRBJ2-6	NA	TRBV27	CATSRDSISSGANVLTF	TGTGCCACCTCGAGGGACAGTATAAGCTCTGGGGCCAACGTCCTGACTTTC
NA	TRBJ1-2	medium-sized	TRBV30	CAWSTGLGYTF	TGTGCCTGGAGTACAGGGCTTGGCTACACCTTC
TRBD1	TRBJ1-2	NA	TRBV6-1	CASSEGAGGVVYGYTF	TGTGCCAGCAGTGAAGGCGCAGGGGGCGTAGTCTATGGCTACACCTTC
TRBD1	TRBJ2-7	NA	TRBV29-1	CSVTHPGTGTSYEQYF	TGCAGCGTTACCCACCCCGGGACAGGGACCTCCTACGAGCAGTACTTC
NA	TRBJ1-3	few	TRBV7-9	CASSQEGKLGNTIYF	TGTGCCAGCAGCCAAGAAGGAAAACTGGGAAACACCATATATTTT
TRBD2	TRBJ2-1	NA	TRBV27	CASRFSGGYNEQFF	TGTGCCAGCAGATTTAGCGGGGGATACAATGAGCAGTTCTTC
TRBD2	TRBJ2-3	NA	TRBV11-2	CASRMLAGGLIGTDTQYF	TGTGCCAGCCGGATGTTAGCGGGGGGGCTTATTGGAACAGATACGCAGTATTTT
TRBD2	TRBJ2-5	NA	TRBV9	CASSSHGGQETQYF	TGTGCCAGCAGTTCCCACGGGGGGCAAGAGACCCAGTACTTC
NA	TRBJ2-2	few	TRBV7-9	CASSLGPPRVAHTGELFF	TGTGCCAGCAGCTTAGGTCCCCCCCGGGTCGCGCACACCGGGGAGCTGTTTTTT
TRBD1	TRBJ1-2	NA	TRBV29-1	CSVGGTGDGYTF	TGCAGCGTGGGGGGGACAGGGGATGGCTACACCTTC
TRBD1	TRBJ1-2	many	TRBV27	CASSLGGQGVYGYTF	TGTGCCAGCAGTTTAGGGGGGCAGGGGGTCTATGGCTACACCTTC
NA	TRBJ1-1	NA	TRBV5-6	CASLVQSDGIIEAFF	TGTGCCAGTTTGGTTCAGTCGGACGGGATAATTGAAGCTTTCTTT
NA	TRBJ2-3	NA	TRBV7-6	CASSPAPSTDTQYF	TGTGCCAGCAGCCCCGCCCCTAGCACAGATACGCAGTATTTT
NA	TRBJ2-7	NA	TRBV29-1	CSATGETSYEQYF	TGCAGCGCTACCGGGGAAACAAGCTACGAGCAGTACTTC
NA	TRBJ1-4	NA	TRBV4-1	CASSQGTANEKLFF	TGCGCCAGCAGCCAAGGAACGGCCAATGAAAAACTGTTTTTT
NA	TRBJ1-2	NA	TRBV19	CASSPRYRENYGYTF	TGTGCCAGTAGTCCCCGTTACAGGGAGAACTATGGCTACACCTTC
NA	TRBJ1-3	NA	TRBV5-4	CASSLWQRPGNTIYF	TGTGCCAGCAGCCTGTGGCAGAGACCTGGAAACACCATATATTTT
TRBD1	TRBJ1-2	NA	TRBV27	CASSLKGQGASGYTF	TGTGCCAGCAGTTTGAAGGGACAGGGGGCCTCAGGCTACACCTTC
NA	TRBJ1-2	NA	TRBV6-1	CASRTRIGGYTF	TGTGCCAGCCGGACAAGGATCGGAGGCTACACCTTC
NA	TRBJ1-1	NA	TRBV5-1	CASSSFGGVTEAFF	TGCGCCAGCAGTTCTTTCGGGGGGGTCACTGAAGCTTTCTTT
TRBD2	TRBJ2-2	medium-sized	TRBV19	CASGTSGLITGELFF	TGTGCCAGCGGGACTAGCGGACTCATCACCGGGGAGCTGTTTTTT
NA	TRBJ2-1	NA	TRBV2	CASSDRGNNEQFF	TGTGCCAGCAGTGATCGGGGTAACAATGAGCAGTTCTTC
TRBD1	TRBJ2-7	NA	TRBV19	CASSIRQGPYEQYF	TGTGCCAGTAGTATTAGACAGGGCCCCTACGAGCAGTACTTC
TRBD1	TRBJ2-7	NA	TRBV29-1	CSARGQGGGDNYEQYF	TGCAGCGCCAGGGGACAGGGAGGCGGGGATAACTACGAGCAGTACTTC
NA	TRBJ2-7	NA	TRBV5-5	CATRPLLQDGSYEQYF	TGTGCCACCCGCCCCCTCTTACAGGATGGCTCCTACGAGCAGTACTTC
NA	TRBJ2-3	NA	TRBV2	CASTGVTDTQYF	TGTGCCAGCACGGGGGTTACAGATACGCAGTATTTT